This T cell receptor beta chain stems from a study of CD8+CD57+ T cells in acquired aplastic anemia (dated 2018 in TCRdb). Notes on the research overall: On average, sorted CD4+ and CD8+ cells yielded 3.2 ug of extracted DNA, with a range of about 0.19 to 30 ug. An average of approximately 10 million reads for CD4+ cells and approximately 12 million reads for CD8+ cells was obtained from healthy donor samples.

TCR beta VDJ combination and CDR3 sequence profiling used genomic DNA as the template. An Illumina HiSeq 2000 was the platform used for TCR repertoire sequencing. In the original analysis: TRBV/TRBJ rearrangement plots, CDR3 size and DJ length profiles, and Simpson's diversity index were used to evaluate the repertoires. Whichever DNA sequence was most abundant in the deep sequencing data was defined as the immunodominant clone. CDR3 amino acid sequences were checked for sharing between subjects and were compared against published repertoires and the VDJdb database. TCRdb applied fastp at Q25 and MiXCR to the public reads, then kept only in-frame beta chains. Each record represents a unique CDR3 protein, reported with the most common genes and DNA among its rows. For this entry, the V and J calls and clone size follow TCRdb and not the study's own pipeline. The sample yields 400,000 to 450,000 distinct CDR3 sequences; about 70% were counted once. The top ten constitute approximately 4% of the sample.

TCR repertoires of sorted CD4+ and CD8+ blood T cells from severe aplastic anemia patients and healthy subjects were deep-sequenced in the study. Ficoll-Paque density gradient centrifugation was used to isolate peripheral blood mononuclear cells. Before DNA extraction, CD4+ and CD8+ T cells were sorted with FACS or magnetic beads. Via the germline V gene (reference sequence), CDR1 is GTSNPN and CDR2 SVGIG. Between the V and J ends, shortened by 1 base and 3 bases respectively, the junction contains 16 bases. The CDR3 holds 16 amino acids from the cysteine to the phenylalanine. This entry keeps only the CDR3 DNA: 48 bases, framed from base 1. What the work shows at the level of the full study, not this receptor alone: Patients and healthy controls showed no significant difference in CD8+ Simpson's diversity (P=0.060). About 30 CD8+ CDR3 sequences were found in both patients and controls but appeared to be highly expressed in patients and within the immunodominant clones of the patients.

Worth noting for this clonotype: Its antigen is not yet known. One base away there is no much larger clone; base qualities are not given.

The sequence came from a human donor in good health, serving as a control. The receptor chain draws on TRBV30 and TRBJ1-3; TRBD1 is a weak D gene call, 5 bases matching. What was sequenced was sorted CD4+, CD8+, or CD8+CD57+ T cells (not recorded which) from PBMCs. The nucleotide sequence is given as TGTGCCTGGAGTGGATTTCGGGGCCCTGTTGGAAACACCATATATTTT. It specifies CAWSGFRGPVGNTIYF.